This T cell receptor beta chain was sequenced for a study of cytomegalovirus exposure and HLA in healthy donors (dated by TCRdb to about 2017). Context from the whole study: An earlier analysis of approximately 550 of the donors reported roughly 270 Gb of sequence data and some 120 million unique TCR beta sequences from about 179 million T cells. Both class I and class II loci were covered by HLA typing, at four-digit resolution. About 310 gigabases of sequencing data and around 87 million unique TCR sequences were included in an early release covering around 600 HLA-typed donors. Of the approximately 400 genotyped donors, around 81% fell in the genetic ancestry cluster associated with self-reported Caucasian donors. Typing coverage varied by locus: about 620-630 donors for A, B, C, DRB1 and DQB1; more than 500 for DQA1; more than 600 for DPA1; under 490 for DPB1. An earlier analysis of fewer than 700 of the donors applied high-throughput TCR beta sequencing to assess whether each TCR beta V gene segment acted as functional or pseudogenic. To study patterns of TCR occurrence, a later analysis re-analyzed previously published TCR beta repertoires from 666 donors and added high-resolution HLA genotyping. Besides the first cohort of 550 to 750 subjects, a separate validation cohort made up of 120 different subjects was used. Among several hundred genotyped donors of the cohort, an average of around 250,000 unique TCR beta nucleotide sequences was sequenced per donor, of which about 19% were non-productive. Donor age, sex, ethnicity and CMV serostatus were compiled together with the repertoire data. A handful of DR-DQ haplotypes were handled as single units for association and clustering because linkage in the cohort was strong. In the later analysis, no new phenotypic data were used to find candidate immune exposures; instead, reliance was placed on TCR beta sequences and their occurrence across donors. A later genetic analysis used genome-wide SNP genotypes for about 65% of the 666 donors, treating that subset as a discovery cohort. All discovery cohort repertoires had been generated using a single sequencing platform. The study combined high-throughput TCR immunosequencing, statistical association of individual TCRs with disease status, and machine learning to predict cytomegalovirus infection status. The T cell repertoires of 670 or so subjects were profiled by immunosequencing and related to cytomegalovirus serostatus. The aim of the study was to test whether cataloging public T cell receptors could identify signatures of past pathogen exposure. The full study reports these points: A later genetic analysis associated a missense DCLRE1C variant with V-gene and J-gene trimming of TCR beta chains, and an independent cohort replicated the association. Assigning TCR associations to individual alleles was difficult when HLA alleles, especially DR and DQ, strongly co-occurred. While some public TCRs were present in many individuals, most TCR sequences turned up only very rarely across donors. In an earlier analysis of approximately 600 of the donors, most TCR beta V segments were observed in productive rearrangements about 87% or about 30% of the time, broadly matching IMGT annotations. According to a later analysis, most CMV-associated TCR beta chains appeared to be HLA-restricted, and the HLA associations seemed to be driven largely by CMV exposure. The cohort was sequenced for TCR beta chains only, and without alpha or paired-chain data the features that could be detected were limited. Sequencing depth was assumed to be roughly uniform across donors in the presence/absence analyses, though that assumption may not hold. A total of fewer than 200 TCR beta chains were listed by the study as associated with cytomegalovirus. A few of the identified cytomegalovirus-associated TCR beta chains were confirmed in vitro to be specific for cytomegalovirus antigens. HLA typing was unavailable for some donors at each locus, so association tests used only the typed subset. Because counts were too low, roughly 16 rarely observed V segments, including chromosome 9 orphons, were left out of the earlier analysis of some 640 of the donors. In a later analysis, TCR association rates were found to vary across HLA loci, with the most associated TCRs seen for DRB1 alleles and the fewest for HLA-C alleles. According to the authors, the approach could potentially be generalized to other disease states and immunological phenotypes. Cytomegalovirus status was reported to be diagnosed by the classifier with high specificity and sensitivity in both the original and validation cohorts. CMV serostatus was the only immune exposure information available for the cohort. A later analysis associated 15,000 or so TCR beta sequences with specific HLA alleles at a false discovery rate of 0.05. A further reported finding was that TCR beta sequences accurately predicted the HLA-A and HLA-B alleles for most subjects in the first cohort. A later genetic analysis reported fewer N-insertions in productive TCRs among donors in an Asian-associated ancestry cluster than the approximately 700-donor mean. In a later analysis, HLA-associated TCR beta chains were found to be more clonally expanded and to have lower generation probabilities than equally common non-associated chains. A later analysis reported that several top co-occurrence clusters appeared linked to parvovirus B19, influenza, CMV and Epstein-Barr virus. The 87-base-pair reads could not distinguish some IMGT-functional V segments, including TRBV6-2 and TRBV6-3, so those segments were excluded. A cluster of highly shared sequence variants was judged likely to represent a technical artifact of the sequencing pipeline. Linkage disequilibrium might explain the correlated functional status among segregating V segments, but an unknown experimental factor could not be excluded.

In total, approximately 700 healthy bone marrow donors made up the cohort. All cohort members were sampled while nominally healthy, although unrecorded immune exposures were likely present. The donor was CMV seronegative and was included in the group of around 320 seronegative cohort members. A peripheral blood sample was provided by each donor, and peripheral blood mononuclear cells were used for TCR beta sequencing. Genomic DNA was extracted from the blood cell samples with the Qiagen DNeasy Blood Extraction Kit. The library was obtained by the immunoSEQ multiplex PCR assay. The multiplex PCR relied on a mix of 60 forward primers for TCR Vbeta segments and 13 reverse primers for TCR Jbeta segments. The CDR3 region of rearranged TCR beta genes was amplified from genomic DNA with a multiplex PCR assay. The Illumina HiSeq System was used to sequence the amplified TCR beta libraries as 87-base-pair reads. In the authors' own workflow: A later analysis tallied roughly 78 million unique TCR beta chains across the 666 repertoires, and around 12 million of those chains were shared by two or more donors. Raw reads were error-corrected and collapsed into unique sequences with a nearest-neighbor algorithm that merged closely related sequences to remove PCR and sequencing errors. V, D and J gene segments were assigned by aligning CDR3 sequences to IMGT reference sequences. Each retained sequence needed at least a six-nucleotide match to both a V gene segment and a J gene segment. A rearrangement was called productive if the CDR3 had no stop codons and remained in frame with V and J, and every other rearrangement was called non-productive. Following IMGT convention, CDR3 was defined as the stretch from the second conserved V-encoded cysteine up to the conserved J-encoded phenylalanine. The earlier analysis of a few hundred of the donors excluded any sequence lacking an unambiguous match to a single V gene segment. An earlier analysis of 500 to 700 of the donors classified V segments as functional when productive rearrangements were above 56.7% and as segregating when the standard deviation between donors was above 5%. A statistical classification framework was developed to diagnose cytomegalovirus status using the catalog of TCR beta chain sequences. In a later analysis, V and J genes were assigned by comparing TCR nucleotide sequences against IMGT/GENE-DB human TR gene sequences. The TCRdist pipeline was used in a later analysis to assign CDR3 sequences and most-parsimonious VDJ recombination scenarios. A later analysis defined each TCR beta chain by its CDR3 amino acid sequence plus V-gene family, and excluded reads lacking a unique V-gene family. To address suspected cross-contamination and a sequencing artifact, a later analysis removed under 600 highly shared, low-generation-probability nucleotide sequences. A later analysis calculated a clonal expansion index for each public chain from normalized within-repertoire ranks of inferred template counts. A later analysis computed generation probabilities with a VDJ recombination model fitted to out-of-frame rearrangements, and checked the results against IGoR. A later analysis scored TCR-TCR, TCR-HLA and TCR-CMV co-occurrence with hypergeometric tests, applying a repertoire-size bias correction to TCR pairs. In a later analysis, false discovery rates were estimated by permuting HLA or CMV assignments 20 times. In a later analysis, co-occurring TCRs were grouped with DBSCAN, and TCRdist sequence similarity was added when clustering was performed within HLA-allele-positive subsets. Repertoires with fewer than 30,000 or more than 120,000 public chains, plus five repertoires with anomalous nucleotide sharing, were excluded from co-occurrence clustering. TCRdb provides this immuneACCESS table in a form limited to in-frame rearrangements. Some clones are lacking; in checked studies, under half of them reflect an unresolved V gene, and why the rest are absent is not known. Clonal size and the V and J genes are those of that table, whereas D and trimming came from the DNA. This sample has about 140,000 clones in its table, and around 84% of those were observed once. The ten largest clones represent about 2.4% of the sample.

V loses 6 bases at its end and J loses 5 bases; junction bases beyond the gene matches: 7. Based on the germline V gene (reference sequence), the CDR1 and CDR2 sequences are LNHDA and SQIVND. Its CDR3 holds 13 amino acids, cysteine through phenylalanine. Only the CDR3 region is kept as DNA, spanning 39 bases read in frame from base 1. With regard to this clone: Its target antigen remains unknown. Per-nucleotide qualities are absent, and no much larger clonotype sits a single base away.

The chain was built from TRBV19 and TRBJ2-7; 7 nucleotides in the junction match TRBD1. Sequencing was performed on PBMCs. The TCR originated in a man between 50 and 59 years old in good health and CMV-seronegative. The bases are TGTGCCAGTAGCCTACAGGGGTCCAACGAGCAGTACTTC. Translated, it reads CASSLQGSNEQYF.